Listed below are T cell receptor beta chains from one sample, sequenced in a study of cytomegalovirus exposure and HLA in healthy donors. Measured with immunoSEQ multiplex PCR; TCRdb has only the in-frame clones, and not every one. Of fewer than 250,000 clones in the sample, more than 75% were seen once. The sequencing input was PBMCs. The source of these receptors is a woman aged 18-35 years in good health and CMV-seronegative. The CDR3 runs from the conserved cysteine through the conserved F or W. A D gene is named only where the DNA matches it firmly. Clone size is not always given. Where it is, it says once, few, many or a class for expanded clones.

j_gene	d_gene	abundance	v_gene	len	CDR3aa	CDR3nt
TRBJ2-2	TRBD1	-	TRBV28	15	CASSLRGLLTGELFF	TGTGCCAGCAGCCTCAGGGGGCTACTGACCGGGGAGCTGTTTTTT
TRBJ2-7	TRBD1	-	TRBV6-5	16	CASSYSGQASPYEQYF	TGTGCCAGCAGTTACTCGGGACAGGCCTCCCCCTACGAGCAGTACTTC
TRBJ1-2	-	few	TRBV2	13	CASSGGGSYGYTF	TGTGCCAGCAGCGGCGGGGGATCTTATGGCTACACCTTC
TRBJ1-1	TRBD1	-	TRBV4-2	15	CASSQGDRVNTEAFF	TGTGCCAGCAGCCAAGGGGACAGGGTGAACACTGAAGCTTTCTTT
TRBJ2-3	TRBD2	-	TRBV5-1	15	CASSYGAGGTDTQYF	TGCGCCAGCAGCTATGGGGCGGGGGGGACGGATACGCAGTATTTT
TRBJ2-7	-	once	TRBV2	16	CASRPLWGDPSYEQYF	TGTGCCAGCAGGCCCCTTTGGGGGGACCCATCCTACGAGCAGTACTTC
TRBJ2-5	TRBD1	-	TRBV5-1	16	CASSLFGTGDQETQYF	TGCGCCAGCAGCTTATTCGGGACAGGGGACCAAGAGACCCAGTACTTC
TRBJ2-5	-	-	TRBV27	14	CASEPAHRGGEQYF	TGTGCCAGCGAACCGGCGCACAGGGGGGGAGAGCAGTACTTC
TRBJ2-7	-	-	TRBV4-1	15	CASSQGGTGNYEQYF	TGCGCCAGCAGCCAGGGGGGGACAGGTAACTACGAGCAGTACTTC
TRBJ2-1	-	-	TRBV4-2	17	CASSQDRIAVGRNEQFF	TGTGCCAGCAGCCAAGATAGGATAGCGGTCGGTAGGAATGAGCAGTTCTTC
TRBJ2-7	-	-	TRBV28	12	CASSFSSSEQYF	TGTGCCAGCAGTTTTTCCTCGTCTGAGCAGTACTTC
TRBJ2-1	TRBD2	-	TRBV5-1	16	CASSLAGRGGGNEQFF	TGCGCCAGCAGCTTGGCCGGGCGGGGGGGCGGGAATGAGCAGTTCTTC
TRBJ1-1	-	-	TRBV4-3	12	CASSQPGTEAFF	TGCGCCAGCAGCCAACCGGGGACTGAAGCTTTCTTT
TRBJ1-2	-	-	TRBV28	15	CASSLPGQTSYGYTF	TGTGCCAGCAGTTTGCCAGGACAGACCTCTTATGGCTACACCTTC
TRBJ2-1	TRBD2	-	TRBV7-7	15	CASSLSGSPYNEQFF	TGTGCTAGCAGCCTAAGCGGGAGCCCCTACAATGAGCAGTTCTTC
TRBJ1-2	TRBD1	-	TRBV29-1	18	CSVEGESRGQGLSYGYTF	TGCAGCGTTGAAGGCGAAAGTAGGGGACAGGGGTTAAGCTATGGCTACACCTTC
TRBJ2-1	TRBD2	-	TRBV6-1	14	CASCRAGAYNEQFF	TGTGCCAGCTGTAGGGCGGGAGCCTACAATGAGCAGTTCTTC
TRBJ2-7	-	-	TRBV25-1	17	CASSDPESRLPSYEQYF	TGTGCCAGCAGCGACCCCGAGTCCCGACTACCTTCCTACGAGCAGTACTTC
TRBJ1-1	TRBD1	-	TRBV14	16	CASSPEWWTGRTEAFF	TGTGCCAGCAGCCCCGAGTGGTGGACAGGGAGGACTGAAGCTTTCTTT
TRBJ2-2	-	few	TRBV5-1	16	CASSPPGTTNTGELFF	TGCGCCAGCAGCCCACCGGGGACAACGAACACCGGGGAGCTGTTTTTT
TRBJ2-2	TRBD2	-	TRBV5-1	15	CASSSRLADNGELFF	TGCGCCAGCAGCAGCCGACTAGCGGATAACGGGGAGCTGTTTTTT
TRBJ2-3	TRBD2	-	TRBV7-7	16	CASSPRLAGGTDTQYF	TGTGCTAGCAGCCCCCGACTCGCGGGAGGCACAGATACGCAGTATTTT
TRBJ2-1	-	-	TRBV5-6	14	CASSLGGSYNEQFF	TGTGCCAGCAGCTTGGGCGGCTCCTACAATGAGCAGTTCTTC
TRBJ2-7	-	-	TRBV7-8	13	CASSAPRDYEQYF	TGTGCCAGCAGCGCACCGCGAGACTACGAGCAGTACTTC
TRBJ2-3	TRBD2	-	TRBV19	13	CASTAGGTDTQYF	TGTGCCAGTACCGCGGGGGGGACAGATACGCAGTATTTT
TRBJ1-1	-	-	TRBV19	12	CASSMGGTEAFF	TGTGCCAGTAGTATGGGGGGCACTGAAGCTTTCTTT
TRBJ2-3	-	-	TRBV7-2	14	CASSLVVSTDTQYF	TGTGCCAGCAGCTTAGTAGTTAGCACAGATACGCAGTATTTT
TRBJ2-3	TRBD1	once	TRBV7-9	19	CASSSRWTGGVWGTDTQYF	TGTGCCAGCAGCTCTAGGTGGACAGGGGGCGTATGGGGCACAGATACGCAGTATTTT